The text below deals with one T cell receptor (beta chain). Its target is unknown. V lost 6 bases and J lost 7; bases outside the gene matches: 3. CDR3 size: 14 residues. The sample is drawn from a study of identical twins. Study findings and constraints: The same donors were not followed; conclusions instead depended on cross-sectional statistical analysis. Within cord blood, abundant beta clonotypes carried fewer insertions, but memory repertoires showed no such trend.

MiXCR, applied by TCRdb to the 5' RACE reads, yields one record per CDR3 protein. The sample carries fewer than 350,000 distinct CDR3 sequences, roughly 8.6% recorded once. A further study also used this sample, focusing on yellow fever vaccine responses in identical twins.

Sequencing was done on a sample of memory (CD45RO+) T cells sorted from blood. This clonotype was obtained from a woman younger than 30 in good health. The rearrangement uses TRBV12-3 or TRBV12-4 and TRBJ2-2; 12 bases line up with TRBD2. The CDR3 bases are TGTGCCAGCAGCCGGACTAGCGGGATCGGGGAGCTGTTTTTT. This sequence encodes CASSRTSGIGELFF.